This T cell receptor beta chain was profiled in a study of OX40 agonist ivuxolimab in advanced cancers. V was cut by 0 bases and J by 2 bases, with 10 bases left in between. In germline, CDR1 is SGHRS, CDR2 YFSETQ. The CDR3 runs to 15 residues. Sequencing used immunoSEQ multiplex PCR; TCRdb keeps in-frame clones, though not all of them. The table shows over 100,000 clones, with about 92% occurring only once. This chain uses TRBV5-1 with TRBJ2-3, with D perhaps matching TRBD1 or TRBD2 (5 bases each). Sequencing used CD4+ or CD8+ T cells sorted from blood, obtained in a trial of the OX40 agonist ivuxolimab. The origin of this receptor is an adult with an advanced solid tumor such as melanoma, head and neck, liver or kidney cancer. The CDR3: CASSLEGRITDTQYF. DNA of the CDR3: TGCGCCAGCAGCTTGGAGGGACGAATCACAGATACGCAGTATTTT. Combining the CDR3 with reference TRBV5-1 and TRBJ2-3 gives the whole variable domain KAGVTQTPRYLIKTRGQQVTLSCSPISGHRSVSWYQQTPGQGLQFLFEYFSETQRNKGNFPGRFSGRQFSNSRSEMNVSTLELGDSALYLCASSLEGRITDTQYFGPGTRLTVL.